This is a list of T cell receptor beta chains from one sample in a study of OX40 agonist ivuxolimab in advanced cancers. The protocol was immunoSEQ multiplex PCR, while the TCRdb copy is restricted to in-frame clones and leaves out a portion. The sample lists 95,000 to 150,000 clones, 93% occurring once. Here the sequenced sample was CD4+ or CD8+ T cells sorted from blood, taken in a trial of the OX40 agonist ivuxolimab. These receptors came from an adult with an advanced solid tumor such as melanoma, head and neck, liver or kidney cancer. CDR3s include the opening cysteine and the closing phenylalanine or tryptophan. D genes are given only for firm matches. Some rows have no size entry. The others give once, few or many, or a class for an expanded clone.

J: TRBJ2-1
D: .
V: TRBV7-9
size: .
CDR3: CASSLVGRIDSGSEQFF
DNA: TGTGCCAGCAGCTTAGTGGGGCGAATCGATAGTGGTAGTGAGCAGTTCTTC

J: TRBJ1-2
D: TRBD1
V: TRBV6-1
size: .
CDR3: CASLPDRAVWGGYTF
DNA: TGTGCCAGCCTACCGGACAGGGCCGTATGGGGGGGCTACACCTTC

J: TRBJ1-6
D: .
V: TRBV4-3
size: .
CDR3: CASSQGVFSNSPLHF
DNA: TGCGCCAGCAGCCAAGGGGTATTTTCTAATTCACCCCTCCACTTT

J: TRBJ2-5
D: .
V: TRBV12-2
size: .
CDR3: CASRQGQVQREETQYF
DNA: TGTGCAAGTCGCCAAGGACAGGTCCAACGGGAAGAGACCCAGTACTTC

J: TRBJ2-7
D: .
V: TRBV20-1
size: .
CDR3: CSARQSTEQYF
DNA: TGCAGTGCCCGGCAGTCTACCGAGCAGTACTTC

J: TRBJ2-2
D: TRBD1
V: TRBV28
size: .
CDR3: CASSSTGYTGELFF
DNA: TGTGCCAGCAGTTCGACAGGGTATACCGGGGAGCTGTTTTTT

J: TRBJ2-1
D: TRBD2
V: TRBV7-8
size: .
CDR3: CASSRQGTSNNEQFF
DNA: TGTGCCAGCAGCCGTCAGGGGACTAGCAATAATGAGCAGTTCTTC

J: TRBJ2-5
D: .
V: TRBV6-1
size: .
CDR3: CASSERSGPQYF
DNA: TGTGCCAGCAGTGAAAGGTCCGGCCCACAATACTTC

J: TRBJ2-7
D: .
V: TRBV7-2
size: .
CDR3: CASSLREGHEQYF
DNA: TGTGCCAGCAGCTTACGTGAAGGCCACGAGCAGTACTTC

J: TRBJ1-2
D: .
V: TRBV28
size: .
CDR3: CASSLPNLRGRGYTF
DNA: TGTGCCAGCAGTTTACCCAACCTTAGAGGGAGGGGCTACACCTTC

J: TRBJ1-6
D: .
V: TRBV5-1
size: .
CDR3: CASSPEPQGQGSPLHF
DNA: TGCGCCAGCAGCCCAGAACCGCAGGGGCAAGGTTCACCCCTCCACTTT

J: TRBJ2-3
D: .
V: TRBV4-2
size: .
CDR3: CASSQDQGLSTDTQYF
DNA: TGTGCCAGCAGCCAAGATCAGGGTCTATCCACAGATACGCAGTATTTT

J: TRBJ2-1
D: TRBD1
V: TRBV7-3
size: .
CDR3: CASSPDRRNEQFF
DNA: TGTGCCAGCAGCCCGGACAGGAGGAATGAGCAGTTCTTC

J: TRBJ1-3
D: .
V: TRBV5-4
size: .
CDR3: CASSLAGAGTIYF
DNA: TGTGCCAGCAGCTTGGCCGGGGCAGGGACCATATATTTT

J: TRBJ2-1
D: .
V: TRBV6-5
size: .
CDR3: CASSRGSTEQFF
DNA: TGTGCCAGCAGTCGCGGATCAACCGAGCAGTTCTTC

J: TRBJ1-4
D: .
V: TRBV9
size: .
CDR3: CASSVTPKREKLFF
DNA: TGTGCCAGCAGCGTAACTCCAAAGCGGGAAAAACTGTTTTTT

J: TRBJ2-5
D: .
V: TRBV18
size: .
CDR3: CASSPQTGLQETQYF
DNA: TGTGCCAGCTCACCCCAGACAGGTCTTCAAGAGACCCAGTACTTC

J: TRBJ1-5
D: .
V: TRBV18
size: once
CDR3: CASSPSIGSNQPQHF
DNA: TGTGCCAGCTCACCAAGTATAGGGAGCAATCAGCCCCAGCATTTT

J: TRBJ2-1
D: .
V: TRBV2
size: .
CDR3: CASRLTAGGEQFF
DNA: TGTGCCAGCAGGTTGACTGCCGGTGGTGAGCAGTTCTTC

J: TRBJ1-1
D: .
V: TRBV5-8
size: .
CDR3: CASSFTAEAFF
DNA: TGTGCCAGCAGCTTTACAGCCGAAGCTTTCTTT

J: TRBJ2-7
D: .
V: TRBV5-4
size: .
CDR3: CASSGGLFYEQYF
DNA: TGTGCCAGCAGCGGGGGACTTTTCTACGAGCAGTACTTC